Following are 24 T cell receptor beta chains from one sample sequenced in a study of cytomegalovirus exposure and HLA in healthy donors. The PCR had 60 Vbeta and 13 Jbeta primers. Method: immunoSEQ multiplex PCR; TCRdb's copy keeps in-frame clones and lacks some. The table includes some 130,000 clones, 78% detected once. Specimen: PBMCs. Receptors were obtained from a young woman in good health and CMV-seronegative.

This clone was seen more than once but under ten times. J is TRBJ1-1 and V is TRBV6-5; no clear D. This CDR3 region has 14 residues. CDR1 is MNHEY, CDR2 SVGAGI, per germline. Deletions cut 2 bases from V and 2 bases from J, with 9 bases between. CDR3 DNA: TGTGCCAGCAGTTACCAACGGTACAACACTGAAGCTTTCTTT. This sequence encodes CASSYQRYNTEAFF.

CDR3 sequence reads: CASSHLTSGAYNEQFF. The CDR3 nucleotides are TGTGCCAGCAGCCACCTGACTAGCGGAGCCTACAATGAGCAGTTCTTC. The chain joins TRBV5-8 to TRBJ2-1, with TRBD2 matching over 9 bases. Germline values: CDR1 SGHTS, CDR2 YDEGEE. With 4 bases clipped from V and 2 bases from J, the junction kept 7 bases outside the gene matches. CDR3 length: 16 residues.

The J gene is TRBJ2-4, the V gene TRBV7-2; D possibly corresponds to TRBD1 (6 bases). V was trimmed by 1 base and J by 0 bases, leaving 10 bases between them. Germline assignment: CDR1 SGHTA and CDR2 FQGNSA. The CDR3 sequence is 16 residues long. The CDR3, as DNA: TGTGCCAGCAGCTTAGGGGCACAGGGAGCCAAAAACATTCAGTACTTC. This gives the protein CASSLGAQGAKNIQYF.

V and J are TRBV29-1 and TRBJ1-2, with TRBD1 matching over 8 bases. The CDR3 covers 14 residues. V gave up 6 bases and J gave up 3 bases; unmatched junction bases: 9. Germline V lookup: CDR1 SQVTM, CDR2 ANQGSEA. CDR3 DNA sequence: TGCAGCGTGGAGAACTCGGACAGGGACTATGGCTACACCTTC. Protein product: CSVENSDRDYGYTF.

This clone was counted a single time. This chain connects TRBV15 to TRBJ2-1; D gene ambiguous. V was trimmed by 0 bases and J by 9 bases, leaving 18 bases between them. CDR3 size: 16 residues. The germline V gene encodes CDR1 LNHNV and CDR2 YYDKDF (reference sequence). DNA for the CDR3: TGTGCCACCAGCAGAGATCGCCTGGTCCTGGGCCTTGAGCAGTTCTTC. The encoded protein is CATSRDRLVLGLEQFF.

The chain uses TRBV29-1 and TRBJ2-5; D perhaps matches TRBD2 (6 bases). The DNA end favors TRBJ2-7, so the J call may be wrong. The CDR3 totals 12 residues. CDR1 is SQVTM, CDR2 ANQGSEA, per germline. CDR3 nucleotide sequence: TGCAGCGCAGGAGGGGTATCCTACGAGCAGTACTTC. This sequence encodes CSAGGVSYEQYF.

The V gene is TRBV16, the J gene TRBJ1-2; tentatively, D is TRBD1 (5 bases). The CDR3 is 13 residues long. The V end lost 4 bases, the J end lost 2 bases, and 8 bases lay between the germline ends. Germline V gives CDR1 KGHSY, CDR2 FQNENV. The CDR3 is CASSRDSNYGYTF. In DNA, the CDR3 is TGTGCCAGCAGCCGAGACAGCAACTATGGCTACACCTTC.

CDR3: CASSFKEGAPYGYTF. As DNA, the CDR3 is TGTGCCAGCAGTTTCAAGGAGGGGGCCCCTTATGGCTACACCTTC. The rearrangement joins TRBV6-5 to TRBJ1-2, with 7 positions matching TRBD1. This CDR3 is 15 amino acids long. V shed 4 bases and J 5 bases; nucleotides not matched to a gene: 10. CDR1 and CDR2 (germline): MNHEY, SVGAGI.

This chain links TRBV6-5 with TRBJ2-2, with TRBD1 matching over 11 bases. Germline V gene data show CDR1 as MNHEY and CDR2 as SVGAGI. With V trimmed by 7 bases and J by 6 bases, 7 bases remained unmatched. The CDR3 spans 15 residues. The DNA of the CDR3 is TGTGCCAGCACGTCCGGGACAGGGGGGTCCGGGGAGCTGTTTTTT. Translation gives CASTSGTGGSGELFF.

The chain carries TRBV5-4 and TRBJ2-3, with D possibly being TRBD2 (6 bases). The V end lost 4 bases, the J end lost 4 bases, and 13 bases lay between the germline ends. CDR1 SGHNT and CDR2 YYREEE come from the germline V gene (reference sequence). The CDR3 runs to 14 residues. This CDR3 is CASSGGRVPDTQYF. The CDR3 coding sequence is TGTGCCAGCAGCGGAGGGAGAGTTCCAGATACGCAGTATTTT.

This clone was seen a few times. CDR3 in DNA: TGTGCCAGCAGCTTACTCCACCGACTAGCGGGAGGCTCCTACGAGCAGTACTTC. Translation gives CASSLLHRLAGGSYEQYF. The chain uses TRBV13 and TRBJ2-7; 13 positions agree with TRBD2. The CDR3 is 18 residues long. With 2 bases clipped from V and 0 bases from J, the junction kept 7 bases outside the gene matches. The germline gives CDR1 PRHDT, CDR2 FYEKMQ (reference sequence).

In this sample, this clone turned up once. The chain recombines TRBV27 with TRBJ2-1; D may be TRBD2 (6 bases). V gave up 3 bases and J gave up 7 bases, with 19 bases separating them. This CDR3 has 16 residues. Germline V gives CDR1 MNHEY, CDR2 SMNVEV (reference sequence). This CDR3 reads CASSFLGFGSLNEQFF. The CDR3 DNA sequence: TGTGCCAGCAGTTTCCTAGGGTTCGGGAGCCTTAATGAGCAGTTCTTC.

The J gene is TRBJ2-4, the V gene TRBV5-6, with D possibly TRBD2 on 5 matching bases. Germline-derived CDR1 and CDR2 are SGHDT and YYEEEE. The CDR3 totals 15 residues. Trimming pared 2 bases from V and 8 bases from J, leaving 17 bases between. The CDR3 reads CASSLRGDTGDIQYF. As DNA, the CDR3 is TGTGCCAGCAGCTTACGGGGAGACACCGGGGACATTCAGTACTTC.

V usage is TRBV29-1 and J usage is TRBJ2-1, with 8 positions matching TRBD2. The CDR3 loop spans 16 amino acids. Looked up from germline, CDR1 is SQVTM and CDR2 is ANQGSEA. J was trimmed by 4 bases and V by 4 bases; bases with no gene match: 12. This chain's CDR3 is CSVGGGSAHLYNEQFF. CDR3 coding DNA: TGCAGCGTTGGCGGGGGGAGCGCCCACCTTTACAATGAGCAGTTCTTC.

J is TRBJ2-7 and V is TRBV7-8; the match to TRBD2 covers 8 bases. After removal of 5 bases from V and 2 bases from J, the junction contained 5 bases not matched to a gene. CDR1 and CDR2 from the germline V gene are SGHVS and FQNEAQ. CDR3 length: 14 residues. The DNA of the CDR3 is TGTGCCAGCAGCGATAATAGCGGGACCTACGAGCAGTACTTC. This codes for CASSDNSGTYEQYF.

The rearrangement links TRBV11-2 to TRBJ2-7; tentatively, D is TRBD2 (6 bases). Trimming took off 6 bases at V and 3 bases at J, with 12 bases between the two ends. The germline V gene has CDR1 SGHAT and CDR2 FQNNGV. The CDR3 is 13 amino acids. In DNA form, the CDR3 reads TGTGCCAGCAGTTTCCGGGGGATCTACGAGCAGTACTTC. Encoded protein: CASSFRGIYEQYF.

The V and J genes are TRBV19 and TRBJ2-3, with 8 bases aligning to TRBD2. From germline, CDR1 is LNHDA and CDR2 SQIVND (reference sequence). The junction had 11 bases not matched to a gene; V was cut back by 6 bases and J by 0 bases. The CDR3 is made up of 17 amino acids. The CDR3 is CASRPSTSGVSTDTQYF. CDR3 nucleotides: TGTGCCAGTAGACCGTCAACTAGCGGAGTTAGCACAGATACGCAGTATTTT. Full variable domain (remainder filled in from reference TRBV19 and TRBJ2-3): DGGITQSPKYLFRKEGQNVTLSCEQNLNHDAMYWYRQDPGQGLRLIYYSQIVNDFQKGDIAEGYSVSREKKESFPLTVTSAQKNPTAFYLCASRPSTSGVSTDTQYFGPGTRLTVL.

In this sample, this clone turned up a few times. The chain combines TRBV2 with TRBJ2-4; D perhaps matches TRBD1 (5 bases). The V and J ends lost 5 bases and 7 bases respectively, with 12 bases between them. The CDR3 is 13 amino acids. Germline V gene lookup returns CDR1 SNHLY and CDR2 FYNNEI. CDR3: CASSSGLGNIQYF. The DNA for the CDR3 is TGTGCCAGCAGTTCAGGGCTAGGGAACATTCAGTACTTC.

The J gene is TRBJ2-1, the V gene TRBV6-5, with 7 bases matching TRBD1. The trim removed 5 bases at V and 2 bases at J, leaving 6 bases unmatched. The germline V gene has CDR1 MNHEY and CDR2 SVGAGI. This CDR3 contains 15 residues. CDR3 residues: CASSPRQGPYNEQFF. CDR3 in DNA: TGTGCCAGCAGTCCCAGACAGGGCCCCTACAATGAGCAGTTCTTC.

V and J are TRBV11-2 and TRBJ2-5, with D unresolved. Germline V lookup: CDR1 SGHAT, CDR2 FQNNGV. Trimming shortened V by 0 bases and J by 5 bases, and 19 bases separated the two germline ends. The CDR3 extends over 17 amino acids. For the CDR3, the DNA is TGTGCCAGCAGCTTAGATCGTTCCGGAGCTCTTGGGGAGACCCAGTACTTC. Translated: CASSLDRSGALGETQYF.

This chain links TRBV2 with TRBJ2-7, with 9 bases matching TRBD1. Trimming at V came to 8 bases and at J to 2 bases, leaving 4 bases not matched to a gene. This CDR3 is built from 13 residues. Germline V lookup: CDR1 SNHLY, CDR2 FYNNEI. The CDR3 region is CASDTGGPYEQYF. The CDR3 nucleotides are TGTGCCAGCGATACAGGGGGCCCCTACGAGCAGTACTTC.

The chain couples TRBV4-2 to TRBJ1-2, with D hard to call. V gave up 0 bases and J gave up 4 bases, with 15 bases separating them. This CDR3 spans 16 amino acids. Per germline, CDR1 LGHNA and CDR2 YNFKEQ. Here the CDR3 reads CASSQDLDPTAYGYTF. In nucleotides, the CDR3 is TGTGCCAGCAGCCAAGATCTTGATCCTACAGCCTATGGCTACACCTTC.

V is TRBV18 and J is TRBJ2-7; maybe TRBD1 (6 bases). CDR1 and CDR2 (germline): KGHSH, LQKENI. The CDR3 loop spans 15 amino acids. V lost 5 bases, J lost 3 bases, and 17 bases lay in between. CDR3 loop: CASSISTGLVYEQYF. The CDR3 DNA follows: TGTGCCAGCTCAATATCAACAGGGTTGGTCTACGAGCAGTACTTC. The full variable domain, its missing parts supplied by reference TRBV18 and TRBJ2-7, is NAGVMQNPRHLVRRRGQEARLRCSPMKGHSHVYWYRQLPEEGLKFMVYLQKENIIDESGMPKERFSAEFPKEGPSILRIQQVVRGDSAAYFCASSISTGLVYEQYFGPGTRLTVT.

The chain combines TRBV7-6 with TRBJ1-1; the match to TRBD1 covers 7 bases. V trimming: 5 bases; J trimming: 4 bases; junction bases outside the gene matches: 7. The CDR3 is 14 residues long. Germline-derived CDR1 and CDR2 are SGHVS and FNYEAQ. This chain's CDR3 is CASSPWTGGTEAFF. DNA of the CDR3: TGTGCCAGCAGCCCCTGGACAGGAGGCACTGAAGCTTTCTTT.